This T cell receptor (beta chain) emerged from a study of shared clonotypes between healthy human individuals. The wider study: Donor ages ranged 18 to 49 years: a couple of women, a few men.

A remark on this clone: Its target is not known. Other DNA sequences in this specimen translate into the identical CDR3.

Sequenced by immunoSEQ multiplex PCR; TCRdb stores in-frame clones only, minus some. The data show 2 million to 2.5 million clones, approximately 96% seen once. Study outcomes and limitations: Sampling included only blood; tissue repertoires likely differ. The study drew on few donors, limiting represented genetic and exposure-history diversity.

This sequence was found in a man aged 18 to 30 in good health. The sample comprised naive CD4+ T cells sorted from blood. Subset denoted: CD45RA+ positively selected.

CDR3 in DNA: TGTGCCAGCTCACCGGGACAGGGGAACACAGATACGCAGTATTTT. It codes for CASSPGQGNTDTQYF. The chain uses TRBV18 and TRBJ2-3, with TRBD1 identical over 10 bases. Germline CDR1 KGHSH, CDR2 LQKENI. The CDR3 has 15 amino acids. V was clipped by 3 bases and J by 2 bases; unmatched bases: 2.